This entry is about one TCR beta chain. The antigen is unknown. Conventional CD4 T cells were sorted as CD4+CD127+ cells. This record belongs to a study of B cell selection in AIRE deficiency. Overall study findings and caveats: Approximately 29% of healthy-shared Treg sequences were found among patient Tconv cells.

Profiling relied on immunoSEQ multiplex PCR, and the TCRdb table lists in-frame clones only, not all of them. The sample shows 23,000 or so clones, about 95% of them seen only once. This TCR came from a human donor in good health. Sequencing was done on a sample of CD4+CD127+ conventional T cells sorted from PBMCs.

CDR3 DNA sequence: TGTGCCAGCAGCTTGGACGGCAGCTCTAACTATGGCTACACCTTC. It specifies CASSLDGSSNYGYTF. V and J are TRBV5-4 and TRBJ1-2, with D unresolved. The CDR3 length is 15 residues. From germline, CDR1 is SGHNT and CDR2 YYREEE (reference sequence). V was clipped by 0 bases and J by 0 bases, with 9 bases between them.